This entry lists 32 T cell receptor beta chains sequenced from one sample in a study of human T cells and chemical hapten exposure. The time point denotes: patch test 1, 2 weeks after DPC sensitization. Treatment meaning: therapeutic diphenylcyclopropenone sensitization with weekly scalp DPC. TCRdb used MiXCR to reprocess the RACE reads, holding one entry per CDR3 protein. Among around 150,000 distinct CDR3 sequences, approximately 15% were seen once, and the ten largest hold 1.5% to 2%. This specimen was whole blood, taken in connection with sensitization to the hapten diphenylcyclopropenone (DPC). The receptors were sampled from a woman between 25 and 40 years old with alopecia areata. Some clones in this sample may be carry-over from other donors' samples.

V usage is TRBV27 and J usage is TRBJ1-2; D is ambiguous. The V and J ends lost 6 bases and 8 bases respectively, with 16 bases between them. CDR1 MNHEY and CDR2 SMNVEV come from the germline V gene (reference sequence). CDR3 length: 13 amino acids. Written as DNA, the CDR3 is TGTGCCAGCAGCCGAGGCGGAACTCGCGGCTACACCTTC. This gives the protein CASSRGGTRGYTF.

The sample holds a few counts of this clonotype. The chain combines TRBV20-1 with TRBJ1-1; D remains unclear. The ends were cut back, 8 bases at V and 6 bases at J, with 4 bases in the middle. The CDR3 contains 8 residues. Germline CDR1 DFQATT, CDR2 SNEGSKA (reference sequence). CDR3 DNA sequence: TGCAGTCAGTCTGAAGCTTTCTTT. Its translation: CSQSEAFF.

This clonotype occurred a few times. The genes are TRBV29-1 and TRBJ2-6; unclear D gene. Trimming took off 5 bases at V and 4 bases at J, with 9 bases between the two ends. In germline, CDR1 is SQVTM, CDR2 ANQGSEA. This CDR3 region has 13 residues. The CDR3 sequence: CSVPIVGANVLTF. CDR3 coding DNA: TGCAGCGTTCCCATCGTCGGGGCCAACGTCCTGACTTTC.

CDR3 region: CASGDRRSGEQYF. CDR3 DNA sequence: TGTGCCAGCGGGGACAGGCGGTCCGGCGAGCAGTACTTC. This chain connects TRBV7-2 to TRBJ2-7, with 8 nucleotides matching TRBD1. Germline V gives CDR1 SGHTA, CDR2 FQGNSA. Losses at the gene ends were 8 bases for V and 6 bases for J; bases not matched to a gene: 9. This CDR3 region has 13 residues.

This clonotype was observed a few times. V and J are TRBV27 and TRBJ1-1, with 7 bases fitting TRBD1. Trimming cost V 4 bases and J 1 base; bases outside gene matches: 9. Germline CDR1 is MNHEY and CDR2 is SMNVEV (reference sequence). The CDR3 consists of 16 residues. This chain's CDR3 is CASSYPGQVPNTEAFF. The CDR3, as DNA: TGTGCCAGCAGTTACCCAGGACAGGTCCCGAACACTGAAGCTTTCTTT.

This sequence joins TRBV29-1 and TRBJ2-7; D possibly uses TRBD1 or TRBD2 (5 bases each). Trimming took 3 bases from V and 0 from J, leaving 9 bases between them. CDR1 and CDR2 from the germline V gene are SQVTM and ANQGSEA. The CDR3 is 13 residues long. CDR3 nucleotides: TGCAGCGTTGAGGGGGAAAGCTCCTACGAGCAGTACTTC. This sequence encodes CSVEGESSYEQYF.

This clonotype was counted a few times. The genes are TRBV28 and TRBJ1-5, with D unclear. Between the trimmed V and J ends, which lost 6 bases and 6 bases, there was a span of 18 bases. The germline CDR1 and CDR2 sequences are MDHEN and SYDVKM. The CDR3 spans 15 residues. The CDR3 DNA follows: TGTGCCAGCAGCCCAGACATATTTGGCGGTCAGCCCCAGCATTTT. Translating it yields CASSPDIFGGQPQHF.

This chain links TRBV25-1 with TRBJ2-1; D is unclear. V was trimmed by 5 bases and J by 9 bases, leaving 17 bases between them. Germline CDR1 reads MGHDK; CDR2 reads SYGVNS. This CDR3 spans 14 amino acids. The CDR3 is CASSSSGPVSEQFF. The CDR3 coding sequence is TGTGCCAGCAGTTCTTCAGGACCTGTCAGTGAGCAGTTCTTC.

In its sample, this clonotype was seen a few times. The chain is built from TRBV9 and TRBJ1-6; possible D gene TRBD1, 6 bases. Germline V gene lookup returns CDR1 SGDLS and CDR2 YYNGEE. The V end was cut by 4 bases, the J end by 7 bases, with 18 bases between. The CDR3 consists of 16 residues. The CDR3 DNA follows: TGTGCCAGCAGCCTAGGGGTGGGGGCTGGAAATTCACCCCTCCACTTT. As protein: CASSLGVGAGNSPLHF. Full variable domain (outside the CDR3, taken from reference TRBV9 and TRBJ1-6): DSGVTQTPKHLITATGQRVTLRCSPRSGDLSVYWYQQSLDQGLQFLIQYYNGEERAKGNILERFSAQQFPDLHSELNLSSLELGDSALYFCASSLGVGAGNSPLHFGNGTRLTVT.

This clonotype was picked up a small number of times. CDR3 in DNA: TGTGCCAGCAGCTTATCAAGACTCGAAACAGATACGCAGTATTTT. Translating gives CASSLSRLETDTQYF. This chain joins TRBV7-2 and TRBJ2-3; no clear D. Germline assignment: CDR1 SGHTA and CDR2 FQGNSA. V gave up 2 bases and J gave up 3 bases, with 12 bases separating them. This CDR3 contains 15 residues. The entire variable domain, with the rest obtained from reference TRBV7-2 and TRBJ2-3, is as follows: GAGVSQSPSNKVTEKGKDVELRCDPISGHTALYWYRQSLGQGLEFLIYFQGNSAPDKSGLPSDRFSAERTGGSVSTLTIQRTQQEDSAVYLCASSLSRLETDTQYFGPGTRLTVL.

The table lists this clonotype with a few counts. The chain carries TRBV20-1 and TRBJ2-1; possible D gene TRBD1, 6 bases. This CDR3 is built from 14 residues. Trimming cost V 6 bases and J 7 bases, with 19 bases left between them. Germline V gives CDR1 DFQATT, CDR2 SNEGSKA (reference sequence). The CDR3 sequence: CSAYDSTGTNEQFF. Written as DNA, the CDR3 is TGCAGTGCATACGACTCAACAGGGACGAATGAGCAGTTCTTC.

This clonotype was observed a few times. The chain links TRBV29-1 to TRBJ2-1; TRBD1 matches at 8 bases. CDR3 size: 14 residues. J lost 5 bases, V lost 5 bases, and 8 bases had no gene match. Per the germline V gene, CDR1 is SQVTM and CDR2 is ANQGSEA. The CDR3 reads CSVFTGTGDNEQFF. Here the CDR3 DNA reads TGCAGCGTTTTTACCGGGACAGGTGACAATGAGCAGTTCTTC.

This clonotype was counted a few times. The rearrangement uses TRBV20-1 and TRBJ2-7, with 8 nucleotides matching TRBD1. Germline-derived CDR1 and CDR2 are DFQATT and SNEGSKA (reference sequence). The CDR3 loop spans 16 amino acids. The junction had 11 bases not matched to a gene; V was cut back by 0 bases and J by 4 bases. The CDR3 loop reads CSARDLISQGGYEQYF. The CDR3 DNA follows: TGCAGTGCTAGAGATCTGATTTCACAGGGGGGTTACGAGCAGTACTTC.

This clonotype was observed many times. The rearrangement links TRBV6-5 to TRBJ2-5; 13 bases match TRBD2. This CDR3 region has 16 residues. From germline, CDR1 is MNHEY and CDR2 SVGAGI. The V gene end was trimmed by 6 bases and the J gene end by 4 bases; junction bases not matched to a gene: 8. The CDR3 here is CASRPRLAGGRETQYF. For the CDR3, the DNA is TGTGCCAGCAGACCTAGACTAGCGGGAGGCCGAGAGACCCAGTACTTC.

This clonotype occurred many times. The V and J genes are TRBV7-9 and TRBJ1-1; TRBD1 agrees at 7 bases. This CDR3 region has 13 residues. V lost 4 bases to trimming and J lost 5 bases; unmatched junction nucleotides: 4. In germline, CDR1 is SEHNR, CDR2 FQNEAQ (reference sequence). The CDR3 here is CASSSDRVTEAFF. The CDR3, as DNA: TGTGCCAGCAGCTCCGACAGGGTTACTGAAGCTTTCTTT.

The gene calls are TRBV6-2 or TRBV6-3 and TRBJ2-3; maybe TRBD1 (6 bases). V was shortened by 6 bases and J by 7 bases, with 8 bases between the two germline ends. Germline CDR1 is MNHEY and CDR2 is SVGEGT. The CDR3 length is 11 residues. The CDR3 loop is CASSQGYTQYF. The CDR3 coding sequence is TGTGCCAGCAGCCAGGGGTATACGCAGTATTTT.

This clonotype has only a few counts. This chain connects TRBV4-3 to TRBJ1-3; D unresolved. Germline V CDR1 and CDR2: LGHNA, YSLEER. This CDR3 contains 14 residues. V was pared by 0 bases and J by 7 bases, with 10 bases between. CDR3 coding DNA: TGCGCCAGCAGCCAAGAGGGTTATAGGAACACCATATATTTT. It yields the protein CASSQEGYRNTIYF.

This clonotype was observed many times. CDR3 DNA: TGTGCCAGCAGTTTGGGCTCCGGACAGGGGCAAGATACGCAGTATTTT. It codes for CASSLGSGQGQDTQYF. The chain combines TRBV28 with TRBJ2-3; 9 bases line up with TRBD1. Germline V CDR1 and CDR2: MDHEN, SYDVKM. This CDR3 has 16 residues. The J segment lost 5 bases and the V segment lost 3 bases, leaving 9 bases of the junction unmatched.

The chain combines TRBV10-2 with TRBJ2-1; D gene unclear. V dropped 7 bases and J dropped 0 bases, with 13 bases sitting between them. The CDR3 has 15 amino acids. Germline V CDR1 and CDR2: WSHSY, SAAADI. CDR3 amino acids: CASKSYGGSYNEQFF. CDR3 bases: TGCGCCAGCAAAAGTTACGGTGGCTCCTACAATGAGCAGTTCTTC.

This clonotype has at least ten counts. The chain is built from TRBV29-1 and TRBJ2-7; D gene uncertain. The CDR3 loop spans 12 amino acids. Germline V gives CDR1 SQVTM, CDR2 ANQGSEA. Trimming stripped 4 bases from V and 1 base from J, with 8 bases between. The CDR3 sequence is CSVAGSSYEQYF. The CDR3 DNA follows: TGCAGCGTTGCCGGCAGTTCCTACGAGCAGTACTTC.

There are a few counts of this clonotype. The V call is TRBV20-1, the J call TRBJ2-5; D tentatively fits TRBD1 or TRBD2 (6 bases each). V lost 6 bases and J lost 2, with 13 bases in between. The germline V gene encodes CDR1 DFQATT and CDR2 SNEGSKA (reference sequence). CDR3 length: 13 amino acids. The CDR3 here is CSAPRGRQETQYF. The CDR3 DNA sequence: TGCAGTGCCCCACGGGGGCGACAAGAGACCCAGTACTTC.

This clonotype was detected a few times. This chain links TRBV7-3 with TRBJ2-3, with 9 bases matching TRBD2. The CDR3 covers 16 residues. The V gene's germline CDR1 is SGHTA and CDR2 FQGTGA. Trimming at V came to 5 bases and at J to 6 bases, leaving 12 bases not matched to a gene. DNA for the CDR3: TGTGCCAGCAGCCCCCGGGGAGGCGGGAGGGCCGATACGCAGTATTTT. It yields the protein CASSPRGGGRADTQYF.

This clonotype was counted only a few times. This chain links TRBV7-2 with TRBJ2-7; D is undetermined. V dropped 5 bases and J dropped 0 bases, with 8 bases sitting between them. Germline V gene data show CDR1 as SGHTA and CDR2 as FQGNSA. The CDR3 contains 13 residues. CDR3 bases: TGTGCCAGCAGCCTAAGCTTCTCCTACGAGCAGTACTTC. Translation gives CASSLSFSYEQYF.

This clonotype was seen more than once but under ten times. The chain uses TRBV11-2 and TRBJ2-1; D possibly corresponds to TRBD1 (5 bases). The CDR3 spans 14 residues. V was clipped by 5 bases and J by 2 bases, with 10 bases between them. Germline CDR1 and CDR2: SGHAT and FQNNGV. The CDR3 bases are TGTGCCAGCAGCCACCCAGGGCCCTACAATGAGCAGTTCTTC. Translation gives CASSHPGPYNEQFF.

The rearrangement joins TRBV28 to TRBJ1-5, with D perhaps matching TRBD1 (6 bases). The germline CDR1 and CDR2 sequences are MDHEN and SYDVKM. There are 11 residues in the CDR3. Trimming pared 2 bases from V and 11 bases from J, leaving 7 bases between. As DNA, the CDR3 is TGTGCCAGCAGTTTAGGGACAACCCAGCATTTT. Protein: CASSLGTTQHF.

This rearrangement joins TRBV5-1 to TRBJ1-4; the match to TRBD1 covers 8 bases. In germline, CDR1 is SGHRS, CDR2 YFSETQ. The CDR3 length is 16 residues. The ends lost 4 bases at V and 1 base at J; junction bases unmatched: 6. The CDR3 coding sequence is TGCGCCAGCAGCAGATCTGGACAGGGAACTAATGAAAAACTGTTTTTT. Protein sequence: CASSRSGQGTNEKLFF. Using reference TRBV5-1 and TRBJ1-4 for the parts outside the CDR3, the full variable domain is KAGVTQTPRYLIKTRGQQVTLSCSPISGHRSVSWYQQTPGQGLQFLFEYFSETQRNKGNFPGRFSGRQFSNSRSEMNVSTLELGDSALYLCASSRSGQGTNEKLFFGSGTQLSVL.

This clonotype has only a few counts. The gene calls are TRBV18 and TRBJ2-5; possible D gene TRBD1, 5 bases. V lost 3 bases to trimming and J lost 2 bases, with 10 bases between them. The V gene's germline CDR1 is KGHSH and CDR2 LQKENI. The CDR3 contains 14 residues. The CDR3 DNA is TGTGCCAGCTCACCGAGACAGCCTCAAGAGACCCAGTACTTC. This encodes CASSPRQPQETQYF. Using reference TRBV18 and TRBJ2-5 for the parts outside the CDR3, the full variable domain is NAGVMQNPRHLVRRRGQEARLRCSPMKGHSHVYWYRQLPEEGLKFMVYLQKENIIDESGMPKERFSAEFPKEGPSILRIQQVVRGDSAAYFCASSPRQPQETQYFGPGTRLLVL.

This clonotype was recorded a few times. The chain carries TRBV5-1 and TRBJ1-1; D uncertain. This CDR3 has 13 residues. Trimming took 0 bases from V and 7 from J, leaving 10 bases between them. In germline, CDR1 is SGHRS, CDR2 YFSETQ. CDR3 sequence reads: CASSLGWGIEAFF. The CDR3 DNA is TGCGCCAGCAGCTTGGGATGGGGAATTGAAGCTTTCTTT.

The chain recombines TRBV3-1 with TRBJ1-6; tentative D call: TRBD1 (5 bases). Trimming took off 6 bases at V and 0 bases at J, with 6 bases between the two ends. Germline V gene data show CDR1 as LGHDT and CDR2 as YNNKEL (reference sequence). This CDR3 spans 14 amino acids. In DNA, the CDR3 is TGTGCCAGCAGTGGGGCCTCCTATAATTCACCCCTCCACTTT. It is translated as CASSGASYNSPLHF. Based on the CDR3 plus reference TRBV3-1 and TRBJ1-6, the full variable domain is DTAVSQTPKYLVTQMGNDKSIKCEQNLGHDTMYWYKQDSKKFLKIMFSYNNKELIINETVPNRFSPKSPDKAHLNLHINSLELGDSAVYFCASSGASYNSPLHFGNGTRLTVT.

This clonotype was observed a handful of times. The chain is built from TRBV7-2 and TRBJ1-2; D is ambiguous. V lost 0 bases to trimming and J lost 4 bases, with 6 bases between them. Germline CDR1 is SGHTA and CDR2 is FQGNSA. The CDR3 covers 13 residues. The CDR3 protein is CASSLAQIYGYTF. The CDR3 coding sequence is TGTGCCAGCAGCTTAGCACAAATCTATGGCTACACCTTC.

This CDR3 reads CSASWGGRTDEQYF. Written as DNA, the CDR3 is TGCAGTGCTAGTTGGGGGGGGCGCACCGACGAGCAGTACTTC. V is TRBV20-1 and J is TRBJ2-7; possible D gene TRBD2, 7 bases. The CDR3 runs to 14 residues. V was pared by 3 bases and J by 5 bases, with 17 bases between. Looked up from germline, CDR1 is DFQATT and CDR2 is SNEGSKA (reference sequence).

The genes are TRBV5-1 and TRBJ1-1, with unresolved D. CDR1 SGHRS and CDR2 YFSETQ come from the germline V gene. V lost 1 base to trimming and J lost 4 bases, with 14 bases between them. There are 15 residues in the CDR3. The CDR3: CASSLYSDLFTEAFF. The DNA for the CDR3 is TGCGCCAGCAGCTTGTATTCTGATCTCTTCACTGAAGCTTTCTTT.